This record looks at one T cell receptor beta chain sequence and its context. This entry is derived from a study of glioma-infiltrating T cells after dendritic cell vaccination. Study information: Patients had newly diagnosed or recurrent glioblastoma and received dendritic cell vaccines. Autologous tumor lysate was loaded overnight onto monocyte-derived dendritic cells grown 6 to 7 days with IL-4 and GM-CSF.

Assay: immunoSEQ multiplex PCR; the TCRdb copy retains only in-frame clones and omits some. The table lists fewer than 90,000 clones, roughly four fifths of them singletons. The CDR3 is made up of 13 amino acids. V dropped 3 bases and J dropped 8 bases, with 11 bases sitting between them. The V gene's germline CDR1 is MNHNS and CDR2 SASEGT. Time point: after dendritic cell vaccination, including at tumor progression/relapse. Patients had residual fresh-frozen tumor tissue and more than two years of survival data. Isocitrate dehydrogenase mutation was absent in all glioblastoma patients. Sequences were derived from blood, sampled after dendritic cell vaccination. This clonotype was obtained from a human donor with glioblastoma. V and J are TRBV6-1 and TRBJ2-4; maybe TRBD2 (5 bases). CDR3 protein: CASSDSLRDIQYF. DNA of the CDR3: TGTGCCAGCAGTGACAGTTTGCGGGACATTCAGTACTTC.